This entry concerns a single T cell receptor beta chain. This CDR3 contains 15 residues. CDR1 and CDR2 (germline): SEHNR, FQNEAQ (reference sequence). Trimming took off 5 bases at V and 2 bases at J, with 15 bases between the two ends. The sample originates from a study of blood T cell repertoires in COVID-19. As for the study in general: Material from acute and convalescent COVID-19 was sourced from the United States, Italy and Spain. Nucleic acid was either cDNA or gDNA, and it came from T cells, B-cell-depleted T cells, or PBMCs.

Authors' methods: Amplifying reference gene primers gave estimates of nucleated cell counts. Using immunoSEQ multiplex PCR, the repertoire was profiled, and TCRdb retains in-frame clones only, with some absent. The V and J calls and clone size are taken from that table; D and trimming were inferred from the DNA. The top ten clones hold about 9.4% of a sample with 130,000 to 150,000 clones, 84% of them seen once. Sequences were obtained from peripheral blood. The sequence came from a man aged 60 to 69 with active or convalescent COVID-19. The V call is TRBV7-9, the J call TRBJ1-1; D is possibly TRBD1 (6 bases). The CDR3 DNA sequence: TGTGCCAGCAGCCCTCGCCAGGGGAAAAACACTGAAGCTTTCTTT. As protein: CASSPRQGKNTEAFF.